Listed below are T cell receptor beta chains from one sample, sequenced in a study of CD8+ T cells in alopecia areata. The data were produced by immunoSEQ multiplex PCR, yet TCRdb's version contains in-frame clones alone and is incomplete. Here the sample spans 120,000 to 150,000 clones, 47% being singletons. Sequenced sample: CD4+ T cells sorted from blood. The receptors come from a human donor with alopecia areata. Both conserved end residues are part of each CDR3. D genes are given only for firm matches. Clone size is stated in some rows and not others, as once, few, many or a class when expanded.

J: TRBJ2-6
D: TRBD1
size: -
V: TRBV29-1
DNA: TGCAGCGTTGGGGGGACAGGACGATCTGGGGCCAACGTCCTGACTTTC
CDR3: CSVGGTGRSGANVLTF

J: TRBJ2-3
D: TRBD2
size: -
V: TRBV29-1
DNA: TGCAGCGTTGAAGGTACGCGGGAGGGCCGGACTAATACGCAGTATTTT
CDR3: CSVEGTREGRTNTQYF

J: TRBJ2-5
D: TRBD1
size: -
V: TRBV10-3
DNA: TGTGCCGCCTCCGACAGGGGAGTAACCCAGTACTTC
CDR3: CAASDRGVTQYF

J: TRBJ2-7
D: -
size: -
V: TRBV7-9
DNA: TGTGCCAGCAGCTTAATGAACTACGAGCAGTACTTC
CDR3: CASSLMNYEQYF

J: TRBJ1-2
D: TRBD1
size: -
V: TRBV28
DNA: TGTGCCAGCACCTTAGGGACAGGGGGCCCCAACTATGGCTACACCTTC
CDR3: CASTLGTGGPNYGYTF

J: TRBJ2-5
D: -
size: -
V: TRBV4-1
DNA: TGCGCCAGCAGCCAAGCGGAAGACAGACAAGAGACCCAGTACTTC
CDR3: CASSQAEDRQETQYF

J: TRBJ2-3
D: TRBD1
size: -
V: TRBV29-1
DNA: TGCAGCGTGGCCGGACAGGGGTTGGGTAGCCCAGATACGCAGTATTTT
CDR3: CSVAGQGLGSPDTQYF

J: TRBJ1-2
D: -
size: once
V: TRBV5-1
DNA: TGCGCCAGCAGCTTGGATAGAGGGCGAGAGGGCTACACCTTC
CDR3: CASSLDRGREGYTF

J: TRBJ2-6
D: -
size: few
V: TRBV7-8
DNA: TGTGCCAGCAGCTTAGGAGCGCCTGGGGCCAACGTCCTGACTTTC
CDR3: CASSLGAPGANVLTF

J: TRBJ1-5
D: TRBD1
size: -
V: TRBV2
DNA: TGTGCCAGCAGACTCGGACAGGGGAGTCAGCCCCAGCATTTT
CDR3: CASRLGQGSQPQHF

J: TRBJ1-5
D: -
size: -
V: TRBV2
DNA: TGTGCCAGCAGCCGGGAGTTGGGTCAGCCCCAGCATTTT
CDR3: CASSRELGQPQHF

J: TRBJ2-3
D: -
size: -
V: TRBV15
DNA: TGTGCCACCAGCAGGCGGACGCGCGCGGGTGATACGCAGTATTTT
CDR3: CATSRRTRAGDTQYF

J: TRBJ2-1
D: TRBD2
size: few
V: TRBV18
DNA: TGTGCCAGCTCAGAAGTTCGGGGGAGGGCCACTGAGCAGTTCTTC
CDR3: CASSEVRGRATEQFF

J: TRBJ1-2
D: -
size: few
V: TRBV2
DNA: TGTGCCAGCAGCCAAAACCCCTATGGCTACACCTTC
CDR3: CASSQNPYGYTF

J: TRBJ2-3
D: -
size: -
V: TRBV19
DNA: TGTGCCAGTAGTATAGGCACAATCACAGATACGCAGTATTTT
CDR3: CASSIGTITDTQYF

J: TRBJ1-1
D: -
size: few
V: TRBV29-1
DNA: TGCAGCTTTGGAAACTATCTCACTGAAGCTTTCTTT
CDR3: CSFGNYLTEAFF

J: TRBJ2-1
D: -
size: -
V: TRBV18
DNA: TGTGCCAGCTCACTAACCCAGTCACATGTGGGCAATGAGCAGTTCTTC
CDR3: CASSLTQSHVGNEQFF

J: TRBJ2-3
D: TRBD2
size: -
V: TRBV4-1
DNA: TGCGCCAGCAGCCACTCCATAGCGGGAGGTGTAGATACGCAGTATTTT
CDR3: CASSHSIAGGVDTQYF

J: TRBJ2-7
D: -
size: -
V: TRBV29-1
DNA: TGCAGCGTTGAAGAGGGGGCCTACGAGCAGTACTTC
CDR3: CSVEEGAYEQYF

J: TRBJ2-1
D: -
size: few
V: TRBV6-1
DNA: TGTGCCAGCAGGTCAAAACTAGCCCCTTACAATGAGCAGTTCTTC
CDR3: CASRSKLAPYNEQFF

J: TRBJ2-1
D: -
size: few
V: TRBV28
DNA: TGTGCCAGCAGGACCCCCAGCCTGTTTACCCATGAGCAGTTCTTC
CDR3: CASRTPSLFTHEQFF

J: TRBJ2-5
D: TRBD2
size: -
V: TRBV4-2
DNA: TGTGCCAGCAGCCAAGTTTCTAGCGGGAGACGGTATGAGACCCAGTACTTC
CDR3: CASSQVSSGRRYETQYF

J: TRBJ1-2
D: -
size: -
V: TRBV29-1
DNA: TGCAGCGTTGAGGCAGGGGAACATGGCTACACCTTC
CDR3: CSVEAGEHGYTF

J: TRBJ2-3
D: -
size: -
V: TRBV29-1
DNA: TGCAGCGTTACATCCCAGCCGGGGGCCCTCACAGATACGCAGTATTTT
CDR3: CSVTSQPGALTDTQYF

J: TRBJ2-7
D: TRBD2
size: -
V: TRBV28
DNA: TGTGCCAGCAGTCCCCCCCCGTGGGAGGGAAGCTCCTACGAGCAGTACTTC
CDR3: CASSPPPWEGSSYEQYF

J: TRBJ1-2
D: -
size: -
V: TRBV11-2
DNA: TGTGCCAGCAGCTCCGGGCTCGGCTACACCTTC
CDR3: CASSSGLGYTF

J: TRBJ2-3
D: -
size: few
V: TRBV25-1
DNA: TGTGCCAGCGGTAGAAGCACAGATACGCAGTATTTT
CDR3: CASGRSTDTQYF

J: TRBJ2-7
D: TRBD2
size: -
V: TRBV2
DNA: TGTGCCAGCAGTCCCGTATCTAGCGGTCTGGGCGAGCAGTACTTC
CDR3: CASSPVSSGLGEQYF

J: TRBJ2-1
D: -
size: -
V: TRBV2
DNA: TGTGCCAGCCGAGCAGAGCACCTCGGGGATGAGCAGTTCTTC
CDR3: CASRAEHLGDEQFF

J: TRBJ2-7
D: TRBD1
size: -
V: TRBV27
DNA: TGTGCCAGCAGTTTTTGGGCACCGGGACAGGGGTTTTACGAGCAGTACTTC
CDR3: CASSFWAPGQGFYEQYF

J: TRBJ1-2
D: -
size: -
V: TRBV28
DNA: TGTGCCAGCAGTTTGCAGGGCGGCTATGGCTACACCTTC
CDR3: CASSLQGGYGYTF

J: TRBJ1-2
D: -
size: -
V: TRBV19
DNA: TGTGCCAGTAGTATCCGGACAGCTCCCTATGGCTACACCTTC
CDR3: CASSIRTAPYGYTF

J: TRBJ2-1
D: TRBD1
size: -
V: TRBV11-2
DNA: TGTGCCAGCAGCTTAATCAGAGGACAGGGAGGCGGTGAGCAGTTCTTC
CDR3: CASSLIRGQGGGEQFF

J: TRBJ1-4
D: -
size: -
V: TRBV29-1
DNA: TGCAGCGCCCTGGCGGGAGATGAAAAACTGTTTTTT
CDR3: CSALAGDEKLFF

J: TRBJ2-5
D: -
size: -
V: TRBV27
DNA: TGTGCCAGCAGTTTATCGGTAGGGAAGACCCAGTACTTC
CDR3: CASSLSVGKTQYF

J: TRBJ2-2
D: TRBD1
size: -
V: TRBV2
DNA: TGTGCCAGCAGCCCACAGGGGGCGGACGCCGGGGAGCTGTTTTTT
CDR3: CASSPQGADAGELFF

J: TRBJ2-1
D: -
size: -
V: TRBV12-5
DNA: TGTGCTAGTGGTTTGGAGCTCGCCGGGACGCCTAAGCAGTTCTTC
CDR3: CASGLELAGTPKQFF

J: TRBJ2-2
D: -
size: -
V: TRBV18
DNA: TGTGCCAGCTCACCAAAACAGGCCACCGGGGAGCTGTTTTTT
CDR3: CASSPKQATGELFF

J: TRBJ1-5
D: -
size: -
V: TRBV2
DNA: TGTGCCAGCAGGTTAAGCTCCCAGCCCCAGCATTTT
CDR3: CASRLSSQPQHF

J: TRBJ2-1
D: -
size: few
V: TRBV7-3
DNA: TGTGCCAGCAGCCCCTCCCGGGGTTACAATGAGCAGTTCTTC
CDR3: CASSPSRGYNEQFF

J: TRBJ2-6
D: -
size: -
V: TRBV2
DNA: TGTGCCAGCAGTACAGGGCGCCTGGACTCTGGGGCCAACGTCCTGACTTTC
CDR3: CASSTGRLDSGANVLTF